The clone carrying this T cell receptor (beta chain) was counted a few times. Its antigen is undetermined. The data were obtained in a study of cytomegalovirus exposure and HLA in healthy donors. Notes on the study in general: A few CMV-associated chains were confirmed in vitro to be specific for CMV antigens. It was approximately 150 TCR beta chains that were listed as cytomegalovirus-associated.

Primers included in the PCR were 60 Vbeta and 13 Jbeta primers. The method was immunoSEQ multiplex PCR; TCRdb's version includes in-frame clones alone and lacks a portion of them. The sample comprises some 70,000 clones, around four fifths of which are singletons, and approximately 4.8% rests with the top ten. Losses at the gene ends were 0 bases for V and 9 bases for J; bases not matched to a gene: 12. CDR3 length: 17 amino acids. The germline gives CDR1 MGHRA, CDR2 YSYEKL. This receptor was identified in a male donor in good health and CMV-seropositive. Material for sequencing was PBMCs. This rearrangement joins TRBV4-1 to TRBJ2-1; TRBD1 matches 9 bases. The CDR3 DNA reads as TGCGCCAGCAGCCAAGATATCCGGGACAGGGTTTATTTTGAGCAGTTCTTC. Translating it yields CASSQDIRDRVYFEQFF.